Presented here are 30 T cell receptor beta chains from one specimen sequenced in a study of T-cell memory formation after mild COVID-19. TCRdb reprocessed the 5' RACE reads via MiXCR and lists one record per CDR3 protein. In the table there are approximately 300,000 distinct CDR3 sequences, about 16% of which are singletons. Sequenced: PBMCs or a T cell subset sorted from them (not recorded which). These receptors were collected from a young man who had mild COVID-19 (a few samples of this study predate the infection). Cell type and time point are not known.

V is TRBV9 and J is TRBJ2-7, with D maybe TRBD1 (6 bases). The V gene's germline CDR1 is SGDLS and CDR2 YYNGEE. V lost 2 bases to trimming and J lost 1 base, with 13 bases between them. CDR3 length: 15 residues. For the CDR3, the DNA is TGTGCCAGCAGCGTCCTCGGGACACCTTCCTACGAGCAGTACTTC. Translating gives CASSVLGTPSYEQYF. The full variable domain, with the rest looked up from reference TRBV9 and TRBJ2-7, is DSGVTQTPKHLITATGQRVTLRCSPRSGDLSVYWYQQSLDQGLQFLIQYYNGEERAKGNILERFSAQQFPDLHSELNLSSLELGDSALYFCASSVLGTPSYEQYFGPGTRLTVT.

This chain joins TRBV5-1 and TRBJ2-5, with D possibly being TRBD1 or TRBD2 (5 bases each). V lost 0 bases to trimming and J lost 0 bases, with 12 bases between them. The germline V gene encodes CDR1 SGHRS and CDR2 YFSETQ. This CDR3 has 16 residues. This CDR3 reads CASSLEPGTYQETQYF. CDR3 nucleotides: TGCGCCAGCAGCTTGGAGCCAGGGACGTACCAAGAGACCCAGTACTTC. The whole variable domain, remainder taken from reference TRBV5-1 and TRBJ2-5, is KAGVTQTPRYLIKTRGQQVTLSCSPISGHRSVSWYQQTPGQGLQFLFEYFSETQRNKGNFPGRFSGRQFSNSRSEMNVSTLELGDSALYLCASSLEPGTYQETQYFGPGTRLLVL.

The CDR3 sequence: CASSPRQGVDTQYF. DNA for the CDR3: TGTGCCAGCAGCCCCCGACAGGGTGTAGATACGCAGTATTTT. This rearrangement joins TRBV7-9 to TRBJ2-3; 7 nucleotides line up with TRBD1. Germline V gene data show CDR1 as SEHNR and CDR2 as FQNEAQ (reference sequence). Trimming cost V 5 bases and J 5 bases; bases outside gene matches: 7. This CDR3 is built from 14 residues. Drawing the rest from reference TRBV7-9 and TRBJ2-3, the complete variable domain is DTGVSQNPRHKITKRGQNVTFRCDPISEHNRLYWYRQTLGQGPEFLTYFQNEAQLEKSRLLSDRFSAERPKGSFSTLEIQRTEQGDSAMYLCASSPRQGVDTQYFGPGTRLTVL.

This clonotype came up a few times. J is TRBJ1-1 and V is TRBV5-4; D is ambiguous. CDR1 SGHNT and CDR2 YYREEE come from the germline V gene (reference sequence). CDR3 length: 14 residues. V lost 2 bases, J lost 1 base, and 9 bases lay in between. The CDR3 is CASSFSMGNTEAFF. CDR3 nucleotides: TGTGCCAGCAGCTTCTCCATGGGGAACACTGAAGCTTTCTTT.

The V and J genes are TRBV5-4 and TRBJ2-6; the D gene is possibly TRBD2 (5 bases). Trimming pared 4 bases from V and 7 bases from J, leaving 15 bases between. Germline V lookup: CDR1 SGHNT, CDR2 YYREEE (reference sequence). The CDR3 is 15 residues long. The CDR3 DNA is TGTGCCAGCAGCCCCCTCCAGTCGGGAGCCAACGTCCTGACTTTC. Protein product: CASSPLQSGANVLTF. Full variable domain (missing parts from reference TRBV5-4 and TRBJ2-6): ETGVTQSPTHLIKTRGQQVTLRCSSQSGHNTVSWYQQALGQGPQFIFQYYREEENGRGNFPPRFSGLQFPNYSSELNVNALELDDSALYLCASSPLQSGANVLTFGAGSRLTVL.

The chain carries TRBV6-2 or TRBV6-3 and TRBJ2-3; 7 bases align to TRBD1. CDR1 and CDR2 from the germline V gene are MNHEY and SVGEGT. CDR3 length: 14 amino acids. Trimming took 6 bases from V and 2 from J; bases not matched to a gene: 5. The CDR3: CASRPQGYTDTQYF. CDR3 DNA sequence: TGTGCCAGCAGACCACAGGGGTACACAGATACGCAGTATTTT.

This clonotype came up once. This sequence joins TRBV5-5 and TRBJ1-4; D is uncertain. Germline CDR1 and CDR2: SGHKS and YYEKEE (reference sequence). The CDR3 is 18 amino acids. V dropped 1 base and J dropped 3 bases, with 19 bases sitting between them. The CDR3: CASSLQAWSMGSNEKLFF. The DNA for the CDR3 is TGTGCCAGCAGCTTGCAGGCGTGGTCGATGGGGTCTAATGAAAAACTGTTTTTT.

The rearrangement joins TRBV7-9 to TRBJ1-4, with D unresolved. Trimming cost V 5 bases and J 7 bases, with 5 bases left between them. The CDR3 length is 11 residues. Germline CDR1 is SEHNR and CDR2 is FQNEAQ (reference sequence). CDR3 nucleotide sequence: TGTGCCAGCAGCCAAATTGAAAAACTGTTTTTT. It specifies CASSQIEKLFF.

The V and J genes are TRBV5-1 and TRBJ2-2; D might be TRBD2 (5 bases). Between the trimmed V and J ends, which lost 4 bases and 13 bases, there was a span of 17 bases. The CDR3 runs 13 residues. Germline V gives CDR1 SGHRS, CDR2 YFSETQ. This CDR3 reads CASSPRAGGGLFF. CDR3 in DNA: TGCGCCAGCAGCCCCCGCGCGGGTGGTGGGCTGTTTTTT. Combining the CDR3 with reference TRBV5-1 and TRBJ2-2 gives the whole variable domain KAGVTQTPRYLIKTRGQQVTLSCSPISGHRSVSWYQQTPGQGLQFLFEYFSETQRNKGNFPGRFSGRQFSNSRSEMNVSTLELGDSALYLCASSPRAGGGLFFGEGSRLTVL.

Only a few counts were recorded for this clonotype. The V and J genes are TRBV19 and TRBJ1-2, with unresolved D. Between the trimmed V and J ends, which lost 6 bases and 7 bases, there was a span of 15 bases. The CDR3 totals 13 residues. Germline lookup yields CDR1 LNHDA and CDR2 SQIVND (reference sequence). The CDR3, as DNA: TGTGCCAGTAGATCGACCCTGCTGGTTGGCTACACCTTC. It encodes CASRSTLLVGYTF.

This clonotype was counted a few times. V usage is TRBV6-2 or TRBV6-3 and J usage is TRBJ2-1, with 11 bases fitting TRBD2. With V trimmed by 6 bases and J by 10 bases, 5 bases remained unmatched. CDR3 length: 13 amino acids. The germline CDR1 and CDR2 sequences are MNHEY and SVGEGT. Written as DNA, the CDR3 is TGTGCCAGCAGAGTAGCGGGGGGGGGCGAGCAGTTCTTC. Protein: CASRVAGGGEQFF.

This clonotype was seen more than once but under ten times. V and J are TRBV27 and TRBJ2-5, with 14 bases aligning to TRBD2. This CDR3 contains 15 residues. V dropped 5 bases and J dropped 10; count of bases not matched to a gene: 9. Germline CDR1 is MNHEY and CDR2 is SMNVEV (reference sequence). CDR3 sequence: CASSATSGGALDQYF. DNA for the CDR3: TGTGCCAGCAGTGCGACTAGCGGGGGGGCCCTGGACCAGTACTTC.

The CDR3, as DNA: TGTGCCAGCAGTTTAGCAGGGTTCACTGAAGCTTTCTTT. As protein: CASSLAGFTEAFF. The chain combines TRBV27 with TRBJ1-1; tentatively, D is TRBD1 (5 bases). Looked up from germline, CDR1 is MNHEY and CDR2 is SMNVEV (reference sequence). V was clipped by 2 bases and J by 4 bases, with 8 bases between them. This CDR3 is built from 13 residues.

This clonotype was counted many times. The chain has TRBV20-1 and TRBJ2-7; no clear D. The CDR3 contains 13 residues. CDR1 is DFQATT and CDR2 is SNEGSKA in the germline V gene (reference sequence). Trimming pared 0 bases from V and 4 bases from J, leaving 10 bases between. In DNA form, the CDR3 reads TGCAGTGCTAGAGAGAGGACGGATTACGAGCAGTACTTC. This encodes CSARERTDYEQYF.

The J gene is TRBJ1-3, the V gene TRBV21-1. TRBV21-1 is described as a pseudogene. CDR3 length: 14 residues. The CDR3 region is CASPPAPRRNTIYF. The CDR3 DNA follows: TGTGCCAGCCCTCCGGCCCCGCGGCGAAACACCATATATTTT.

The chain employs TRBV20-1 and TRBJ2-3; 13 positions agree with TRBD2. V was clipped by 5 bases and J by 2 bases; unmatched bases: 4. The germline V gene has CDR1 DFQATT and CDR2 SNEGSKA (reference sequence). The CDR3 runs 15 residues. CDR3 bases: TGCAGTGCTCCGGGGACTAGCGGGGCCACAGATACGCAGTATTTT. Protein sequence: CSAPGTSGATDTQYF.

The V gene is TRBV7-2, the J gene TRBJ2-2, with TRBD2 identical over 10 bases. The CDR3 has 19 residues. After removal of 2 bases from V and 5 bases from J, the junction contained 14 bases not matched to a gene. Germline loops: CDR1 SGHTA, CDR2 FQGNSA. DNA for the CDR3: TGTGCCAGCAGCTTAAGGAGGCTAGCGGGGGCCGACTGGACCGGGGAGCTGTTTTTT. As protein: CASSLRRLAGADWTGELFF.

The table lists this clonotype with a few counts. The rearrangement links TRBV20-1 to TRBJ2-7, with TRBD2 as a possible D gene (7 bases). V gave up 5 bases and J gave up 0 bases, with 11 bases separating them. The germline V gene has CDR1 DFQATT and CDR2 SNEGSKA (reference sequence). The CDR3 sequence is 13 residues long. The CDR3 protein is CSAGGATSYEQYV. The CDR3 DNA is TGCAGTGCTGGGGGGGCCACCTCCTACGAGCAGTACGTC.

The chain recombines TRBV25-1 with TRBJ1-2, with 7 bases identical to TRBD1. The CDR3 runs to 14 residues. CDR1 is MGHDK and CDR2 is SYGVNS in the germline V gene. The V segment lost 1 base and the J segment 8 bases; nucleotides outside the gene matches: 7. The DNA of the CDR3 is TGTGCCAGCAGTGAATTTGACAGGGAGGAGGGCTACACCTTC. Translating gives CASSEFDREEGYTF.

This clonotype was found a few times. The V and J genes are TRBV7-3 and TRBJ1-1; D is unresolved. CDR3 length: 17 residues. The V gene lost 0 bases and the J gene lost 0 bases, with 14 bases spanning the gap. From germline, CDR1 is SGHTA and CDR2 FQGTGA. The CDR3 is CASSLTHRKGLNTEAFF. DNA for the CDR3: TGTGCCAGCAGCTTAACCCACCGGAAAGGGTTGAACACTGAAGCTTTCTTT.

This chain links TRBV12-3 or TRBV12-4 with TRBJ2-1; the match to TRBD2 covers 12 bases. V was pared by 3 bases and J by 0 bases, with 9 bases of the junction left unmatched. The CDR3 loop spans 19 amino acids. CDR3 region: CASSFLGLAGMSSYNEQFF. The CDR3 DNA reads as TGTGCCAGCAGTTTCCTCGGACTAGCGGGGATGAGCTCCTACAATGAGCAGTTCTTC.

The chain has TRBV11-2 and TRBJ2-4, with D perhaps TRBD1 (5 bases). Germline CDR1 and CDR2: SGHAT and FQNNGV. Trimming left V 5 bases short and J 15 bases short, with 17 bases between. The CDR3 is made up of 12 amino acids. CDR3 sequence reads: CASSLTGHNGYF. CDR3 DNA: TGTGCCAGCAGCCTAACAGGCCACAATGGGTACTTC. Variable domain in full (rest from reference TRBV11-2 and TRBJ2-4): EAGVAQSPRYKIIEKRQSVAFWCNPISGHATLYWYQQILGQGPKLLIQFQNNGVVDDSQLPKDRFSAERLKGVDSTLKIQPAKLEDSAVYLCASSLTGHNGYFGAGTRLSVL.

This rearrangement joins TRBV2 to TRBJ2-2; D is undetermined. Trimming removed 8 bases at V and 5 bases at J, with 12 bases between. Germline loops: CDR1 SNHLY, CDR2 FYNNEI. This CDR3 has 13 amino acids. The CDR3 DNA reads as TGTGCCAGCCCGGGTTCCAGGACCGGGGAGCTGTTTTTT. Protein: CASPGSRTGELFF.

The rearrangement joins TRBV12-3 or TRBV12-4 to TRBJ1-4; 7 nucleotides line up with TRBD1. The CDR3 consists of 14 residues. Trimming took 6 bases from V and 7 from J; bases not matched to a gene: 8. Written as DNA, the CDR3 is TGTGCCAGCAGGAATGACAGGGAGGGTGAAAAACTGTTTTTT. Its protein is CASRNDREGEKLFF.

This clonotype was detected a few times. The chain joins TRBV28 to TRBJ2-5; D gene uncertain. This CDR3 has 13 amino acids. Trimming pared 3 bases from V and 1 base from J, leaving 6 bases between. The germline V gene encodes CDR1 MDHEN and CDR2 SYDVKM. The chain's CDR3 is CASSFFFQETQYF. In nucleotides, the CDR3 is TGTGCCAGCAGTTTTTTCTTCCAAGAGACCCAGTACTTC.

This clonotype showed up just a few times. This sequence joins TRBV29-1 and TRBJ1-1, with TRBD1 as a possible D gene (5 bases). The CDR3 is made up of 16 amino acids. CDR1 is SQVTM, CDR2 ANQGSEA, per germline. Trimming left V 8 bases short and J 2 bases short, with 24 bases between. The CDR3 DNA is TGCAGCCTTGCGTTCGGGGCAAGGACGGAAAACACTGAAGCTTTCTTT. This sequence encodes CSLAFGARTENTEAFF.

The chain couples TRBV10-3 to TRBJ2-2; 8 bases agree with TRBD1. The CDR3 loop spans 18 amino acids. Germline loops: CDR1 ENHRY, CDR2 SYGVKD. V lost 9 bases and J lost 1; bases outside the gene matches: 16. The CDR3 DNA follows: TGTGCCATAGAACACGACTCGGGACAGGCCATGAACACCGGGGAGCTGTTTTTT. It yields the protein CAIEHDSGQAMNTGELFF.

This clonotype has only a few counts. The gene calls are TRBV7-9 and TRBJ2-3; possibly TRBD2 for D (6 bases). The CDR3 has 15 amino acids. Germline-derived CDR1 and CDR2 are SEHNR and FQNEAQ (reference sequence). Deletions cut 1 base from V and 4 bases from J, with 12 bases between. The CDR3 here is CASSLDELAADTQYF. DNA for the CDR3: TGTGCCAGCAGCTTAGACGAGTTAGCGGCAGATACGCAGTATTTT. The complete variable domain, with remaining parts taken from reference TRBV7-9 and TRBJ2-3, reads DTGVSQNPRHKITKRGQNVTFRCDPISEHNRLYWYRQTLGQGPEFLTYFQNEAQLEKSRLLSDRFSAERPKGSFSTLEIQRTEQGDSAMYLCASSLDELAADTQYFGPGTRLTVL.

The chain's CDR3 is CASSYPDSYSNQPQHF. CDR3 nucleotide sequence: TGTGCCAGCAGTTACCCAGACAGCTATAGCAATCAGCCCCAGCATTTT. V and J are TRBV6-2 or TRBV6-3 and TRBJ1-5; D is perhaps TRBD1 (5 bases). V was clipped by 2 bases and J by 0 bases, with 11 bases between them. Germline loops: CDR1 MNHEY, CDR2 SVGEGT. CDR3 length: 16 amino acids.

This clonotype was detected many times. The CDR3 DNA follows: TGTGCCAGCAGTTACTCGTCGGACAGAAACACCGGGGAGCTGTTTTTT. Translation gives CASSYSSDRNTGELFF. The J gene is TRBJ2-2, the V gene TRBV6-5; D possibly corresponds to TRBD1 (6 bases). The germline V and J ends were trimmed by 0 bases and 2 bases, with 10 bases remaining between them. From germline, CDR1 is MNHEY and CDR2 SVGAGI. CDR3 length: 16 amino acids.